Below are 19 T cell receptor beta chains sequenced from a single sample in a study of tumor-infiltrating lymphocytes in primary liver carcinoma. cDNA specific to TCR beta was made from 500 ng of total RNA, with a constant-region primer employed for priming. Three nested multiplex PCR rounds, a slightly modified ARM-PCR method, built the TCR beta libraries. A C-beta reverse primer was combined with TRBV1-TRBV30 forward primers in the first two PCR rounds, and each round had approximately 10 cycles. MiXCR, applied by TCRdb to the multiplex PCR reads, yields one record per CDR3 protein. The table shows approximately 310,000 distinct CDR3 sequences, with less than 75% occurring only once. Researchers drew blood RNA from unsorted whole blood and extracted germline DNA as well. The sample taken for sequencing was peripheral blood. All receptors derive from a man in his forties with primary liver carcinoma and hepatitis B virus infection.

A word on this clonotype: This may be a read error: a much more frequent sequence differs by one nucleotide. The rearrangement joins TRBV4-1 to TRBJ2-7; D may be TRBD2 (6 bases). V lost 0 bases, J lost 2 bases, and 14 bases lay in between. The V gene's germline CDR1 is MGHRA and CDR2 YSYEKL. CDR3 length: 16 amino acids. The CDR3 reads CASSQDSISGTYEQYF. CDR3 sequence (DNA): TGCGCCAGCAGCCAAGATAGTATTAGCGGCACCTACGAGCAGTACTTC.

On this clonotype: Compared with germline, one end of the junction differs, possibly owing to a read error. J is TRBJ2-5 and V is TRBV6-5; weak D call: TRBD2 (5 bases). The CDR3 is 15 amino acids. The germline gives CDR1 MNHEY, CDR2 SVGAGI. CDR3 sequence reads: CASSFGPSPQETQYF. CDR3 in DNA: TGTGCCAGCAGTTTCGGTCCTAGCCCCCAAGAGACCCAATACTTC.

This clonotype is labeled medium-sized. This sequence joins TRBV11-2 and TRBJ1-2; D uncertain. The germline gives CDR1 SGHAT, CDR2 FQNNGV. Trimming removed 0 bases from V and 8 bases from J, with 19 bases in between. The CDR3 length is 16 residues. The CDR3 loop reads CASSLDSVAYSRGYTF. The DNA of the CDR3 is TGTGCCAGCAGCTTAGATTCGGTAGCCTATTCTCGAGGCTACACCTTC.

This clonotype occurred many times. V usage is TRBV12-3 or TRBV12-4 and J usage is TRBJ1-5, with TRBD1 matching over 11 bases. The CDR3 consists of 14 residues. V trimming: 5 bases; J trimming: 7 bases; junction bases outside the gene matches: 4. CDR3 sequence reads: CASSRTGGGQPQHF. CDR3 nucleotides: TGTGCCAGCAGTCGGACAGGGGGCGGGCAGCCCCAGCATTTT.

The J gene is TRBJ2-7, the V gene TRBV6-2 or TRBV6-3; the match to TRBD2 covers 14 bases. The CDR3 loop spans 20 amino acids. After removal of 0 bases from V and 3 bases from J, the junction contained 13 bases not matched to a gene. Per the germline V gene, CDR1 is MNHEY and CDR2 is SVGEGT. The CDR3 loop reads CASSYSEGLAGATFIYEQYF. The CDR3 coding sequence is TGTGCCAGCAGTTACTCGGAGGGACTAGCGGGGGCGACATTCATCTACGAGCAGTACTTC.

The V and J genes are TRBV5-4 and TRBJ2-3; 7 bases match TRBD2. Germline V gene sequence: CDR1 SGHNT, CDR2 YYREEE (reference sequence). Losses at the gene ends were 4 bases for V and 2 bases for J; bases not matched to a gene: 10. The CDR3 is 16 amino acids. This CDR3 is CASSVGGTGNTDTQYF. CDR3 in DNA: TGTGCCAGCAGCGTGGGAGGGACGGGAAACACAGATACGCAGTATTTT.

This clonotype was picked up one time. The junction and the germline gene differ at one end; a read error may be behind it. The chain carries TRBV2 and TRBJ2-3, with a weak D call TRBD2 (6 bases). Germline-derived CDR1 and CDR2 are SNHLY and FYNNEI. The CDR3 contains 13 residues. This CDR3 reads CANSLSTRDTQYF. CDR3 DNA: TGTGCCAACAGTCTTTCGACTAGAGATACGCAGTATTTT.

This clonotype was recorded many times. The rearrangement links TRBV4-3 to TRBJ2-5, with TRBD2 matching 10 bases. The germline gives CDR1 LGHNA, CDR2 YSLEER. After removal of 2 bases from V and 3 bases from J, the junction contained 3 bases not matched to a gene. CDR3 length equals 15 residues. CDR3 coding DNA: TGCGCCAGCAGCCAACAAGCGGGAGGGGAAGAGACCCAGTACTTC. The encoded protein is CASSQQAGGEETQYF.

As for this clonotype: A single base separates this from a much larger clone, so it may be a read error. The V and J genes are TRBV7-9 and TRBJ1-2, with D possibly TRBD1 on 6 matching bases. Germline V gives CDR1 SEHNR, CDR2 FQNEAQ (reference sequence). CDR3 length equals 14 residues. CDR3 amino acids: CASSWAGDSYGSTF. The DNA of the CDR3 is TGTGCCAGCAGCTGGGCAGGGGATAGCTATGGCTCCACCTTC.

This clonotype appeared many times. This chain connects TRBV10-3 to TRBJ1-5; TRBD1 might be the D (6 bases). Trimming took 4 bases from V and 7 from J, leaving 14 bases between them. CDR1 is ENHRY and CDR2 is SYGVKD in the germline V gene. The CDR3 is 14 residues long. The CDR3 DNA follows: TGTGCCATCAGTGTGGGAGGGGGAGACCAGCCCCAGCATTTT. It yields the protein CAISVGGGDQPQHF.

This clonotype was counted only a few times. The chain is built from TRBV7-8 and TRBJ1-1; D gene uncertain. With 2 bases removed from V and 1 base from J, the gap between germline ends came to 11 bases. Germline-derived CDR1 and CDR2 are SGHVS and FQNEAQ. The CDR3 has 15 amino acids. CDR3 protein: CASSLRWAANTEAFF. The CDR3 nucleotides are TGTGCCAGCAGCTTAAGGTGGGCAGCGAACACTGAAGCTTTCTTT.

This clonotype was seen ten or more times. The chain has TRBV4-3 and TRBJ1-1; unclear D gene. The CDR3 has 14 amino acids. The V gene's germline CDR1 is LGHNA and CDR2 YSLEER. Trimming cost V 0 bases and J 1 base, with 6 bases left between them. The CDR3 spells CASSQDLGNTEAFF. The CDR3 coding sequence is TGCGCCAGCAGCCAAGATCTGGGGAACACTGAAGCTTTCTTT.

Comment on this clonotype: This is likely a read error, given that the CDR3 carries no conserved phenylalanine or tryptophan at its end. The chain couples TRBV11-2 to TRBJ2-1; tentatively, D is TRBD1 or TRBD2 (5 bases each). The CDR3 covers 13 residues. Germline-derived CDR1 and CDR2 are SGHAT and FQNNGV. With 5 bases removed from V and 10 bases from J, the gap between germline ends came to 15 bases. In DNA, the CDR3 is TGTGCCAGCAGCCCCCAAGGGTGGGACGAGCAGTTCCTC. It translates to CASSPQGWDEQFL.

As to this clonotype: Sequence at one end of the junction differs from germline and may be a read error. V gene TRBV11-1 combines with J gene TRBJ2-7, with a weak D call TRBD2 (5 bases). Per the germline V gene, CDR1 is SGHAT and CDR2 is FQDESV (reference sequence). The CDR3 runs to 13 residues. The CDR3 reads CASSLGIDYVQYF. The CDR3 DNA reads TGTGCCAGCAGCCTTGGAATAGACTACGTGCAGTACTTC.

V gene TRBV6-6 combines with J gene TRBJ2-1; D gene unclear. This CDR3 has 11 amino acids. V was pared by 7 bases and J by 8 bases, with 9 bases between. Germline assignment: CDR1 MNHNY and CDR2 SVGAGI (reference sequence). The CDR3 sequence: CASTQVYEQFF. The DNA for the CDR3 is TGTGCCAGCACTCAGGTATATGAGCAGTTCTTC.

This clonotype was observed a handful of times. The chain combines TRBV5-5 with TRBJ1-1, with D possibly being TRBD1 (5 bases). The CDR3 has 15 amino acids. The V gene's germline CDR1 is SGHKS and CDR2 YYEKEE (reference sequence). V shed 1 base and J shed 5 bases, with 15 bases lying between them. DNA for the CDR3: TGTGCCAGCAGCTTGAACGTGGTTCGGGGGACTGAAGCTTTCTTT. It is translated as CASSLNVVRGTEAFF. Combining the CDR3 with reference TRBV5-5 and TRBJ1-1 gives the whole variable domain DAGVTQSPTHLIKTRGQQVTLRCSPISGHKSVSWYQQVLGQGPQFIFQYYEKEERGRGNFPDRFSARQFPNYSSELNVNALLLGDSALYLCASSLNVVRGTEAFFGQGTRLTVV.

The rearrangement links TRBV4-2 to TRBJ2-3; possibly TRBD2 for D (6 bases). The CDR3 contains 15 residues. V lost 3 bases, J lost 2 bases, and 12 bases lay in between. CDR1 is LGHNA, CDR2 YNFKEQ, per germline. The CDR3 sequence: CASSHKVGLTDTQYF. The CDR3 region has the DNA TGTGCCAGCAGCCATAAGGTGGGACTCACAGATACGCAGTATTTT.

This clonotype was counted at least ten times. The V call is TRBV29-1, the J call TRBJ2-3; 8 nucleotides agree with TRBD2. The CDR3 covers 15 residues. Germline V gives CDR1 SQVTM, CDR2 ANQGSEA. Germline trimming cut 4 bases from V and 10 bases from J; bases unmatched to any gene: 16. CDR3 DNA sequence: TGCAGCGTTGCAGGGAGAAGCGGGAGCGGTAGAGCGCAGTATTTT. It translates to CSVAGRSGSGRAQYF.

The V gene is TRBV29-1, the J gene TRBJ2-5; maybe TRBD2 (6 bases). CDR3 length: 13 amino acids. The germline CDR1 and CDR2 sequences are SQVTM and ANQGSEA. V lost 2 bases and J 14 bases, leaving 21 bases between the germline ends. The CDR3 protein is CSVESAGRETYYF. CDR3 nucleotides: TGCAGCGTTGAAAGTGCGGGGCGAGAGACCTACTACTTC.